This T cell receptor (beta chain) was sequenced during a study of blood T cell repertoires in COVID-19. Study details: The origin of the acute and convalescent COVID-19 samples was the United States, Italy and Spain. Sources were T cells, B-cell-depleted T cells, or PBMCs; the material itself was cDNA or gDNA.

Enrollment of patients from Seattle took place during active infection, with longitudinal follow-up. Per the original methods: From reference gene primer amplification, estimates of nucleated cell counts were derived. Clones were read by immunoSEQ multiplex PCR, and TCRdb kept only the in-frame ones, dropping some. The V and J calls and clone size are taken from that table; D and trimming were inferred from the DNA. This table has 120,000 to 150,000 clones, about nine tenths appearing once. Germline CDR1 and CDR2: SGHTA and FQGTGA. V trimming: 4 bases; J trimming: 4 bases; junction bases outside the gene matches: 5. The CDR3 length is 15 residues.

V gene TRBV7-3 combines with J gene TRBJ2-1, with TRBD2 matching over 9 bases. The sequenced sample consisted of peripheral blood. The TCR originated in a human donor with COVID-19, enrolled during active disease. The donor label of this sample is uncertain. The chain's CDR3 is CASSSALAGYNEQFF. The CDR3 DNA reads TGTGCCAGCAGCTCAGCCCTAGCGGGGTACAATGAGCAGTTCTTC.